The clone carrying this T cell receptor (beta chain) was counted many times. These data are taken from a study of blood T cells in healthy people across ages. Germline V lookup: CDR1 MDHEN, CDR2 SYDVKM. Trimming removed 10 bases from V and 4 bases from J; junction bases left unmatched: 10. This CDR3 comprises 13 residues. A J-beta primer mix and a sample-barcoded 5' primer were used in a second PCR of roughly 6 to 12 cycles. TCRdb fed the 5' RACE reads into MiXCR, producing one record per CDR3 protein. Of about 1.7 million distinct CDR3 sequences in the sample, 28% were seen once. Sequenced: blood. The chain is built from TRBV28 and TRBJ2-7; 7 bases agree with TRBD1. The receptor was derived from a woman aged 25 to 39 in good health. The CDR3 DNA sequence: TGTGCCACAAAACCGGGACAGAAATACGAGCAGTACTTC. It translates to CATKPGQKYEQYF.